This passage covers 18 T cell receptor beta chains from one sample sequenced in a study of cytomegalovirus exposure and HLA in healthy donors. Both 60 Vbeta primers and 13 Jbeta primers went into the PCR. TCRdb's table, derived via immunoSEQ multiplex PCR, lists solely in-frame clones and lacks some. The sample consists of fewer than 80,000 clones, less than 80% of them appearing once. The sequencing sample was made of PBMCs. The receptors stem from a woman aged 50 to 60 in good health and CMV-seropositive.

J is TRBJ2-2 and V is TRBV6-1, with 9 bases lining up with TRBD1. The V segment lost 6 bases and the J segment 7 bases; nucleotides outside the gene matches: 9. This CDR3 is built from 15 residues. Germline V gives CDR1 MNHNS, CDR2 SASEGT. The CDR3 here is CASRVGQGRGGELFF. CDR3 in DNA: TGTGCCAGCAGAGTTGGACAGGGGAGAGGCGGGGAGCTGTTTTTT.

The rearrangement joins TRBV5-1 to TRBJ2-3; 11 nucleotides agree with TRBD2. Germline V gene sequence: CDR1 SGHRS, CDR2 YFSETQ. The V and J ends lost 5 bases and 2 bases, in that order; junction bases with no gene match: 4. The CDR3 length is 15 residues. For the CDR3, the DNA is TGCGCCAGCAGATCGGGACTAGCGGACACAGATACGCAGTATTTT. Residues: CASRSGLADTDTQYF.

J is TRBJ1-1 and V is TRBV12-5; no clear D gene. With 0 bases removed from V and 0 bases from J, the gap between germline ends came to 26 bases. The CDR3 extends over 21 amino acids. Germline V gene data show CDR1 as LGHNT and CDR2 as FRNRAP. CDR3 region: CASGLVLSGRELRHLNTEAFF. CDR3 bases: TGTGCTAGTGGTTTGGTACTCTCCGGTCGGGAGCTTCGACATTTGAACACTGAAGCTTTCTTT. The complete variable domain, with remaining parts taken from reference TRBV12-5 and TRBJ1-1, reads DARVTQTPRHKVTEMGQEVTMRCQPILGHNTVFWYRQTMMQGLELLAYFRNRAPLDDSGMPKDRFSAEMPDATLATLKIQPSEPRDSAVYFCASGLVLSGRELRHLNTEAFFGQGTRLTVV.

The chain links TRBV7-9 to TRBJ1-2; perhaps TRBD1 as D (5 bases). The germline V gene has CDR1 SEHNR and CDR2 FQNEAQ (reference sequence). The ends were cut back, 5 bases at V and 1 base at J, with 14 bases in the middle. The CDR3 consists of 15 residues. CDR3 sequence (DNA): TGTGCCAGCAGCGCCAGCGACGGGGGTAACTATGGCTACACCTTC. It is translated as CASSASDGGNYGYTF.

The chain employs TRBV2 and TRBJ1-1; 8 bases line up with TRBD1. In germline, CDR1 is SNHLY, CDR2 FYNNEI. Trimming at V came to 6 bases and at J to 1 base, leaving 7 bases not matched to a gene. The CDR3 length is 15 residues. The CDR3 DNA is TGTGCCAGCAGGACTCCACAGGGGGGGAACACTGAAGCTTTCTTT. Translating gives CASRTPQGGNTEAFF. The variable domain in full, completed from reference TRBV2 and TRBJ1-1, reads EPEVTQTPSHQVTQMGQEVILRCVPISNHLYFYWYRQILGQKVEFLVSFYNNEISEKSEIFDDQFSVERPDGSNFTLKIRSTKLEDSAMYFCASRTPQGGNTEAFFGQGTRLTVV.

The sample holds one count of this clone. This CDR3 is CASSSRGAGVSGETQYF. DNA of the CDR3: TGTGCCAGCAGCTCTCGGGGAGCGGGGGTTTCGGGAGAGACCCAGTACTTC. The gene calls are TRBV11-2 and TRBJ2-5; 8 bases align to TRBD2. The CDR3 has 17 amino acids. J was trimmed by 4 bases and V by 4 bases; bases with no gene match: 14. Germline-derived CDR1 and CDR2 are SGHAT and FQNNGV.

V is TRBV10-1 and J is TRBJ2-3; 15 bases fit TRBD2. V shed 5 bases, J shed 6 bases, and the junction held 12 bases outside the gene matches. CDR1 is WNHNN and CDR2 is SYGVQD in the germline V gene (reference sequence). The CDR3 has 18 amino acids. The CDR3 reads CASSIGLAGGPPGDTQYF. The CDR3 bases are TGCGCCAGCAGTATTGGACTAGCGGGGGGGCCACCAGGGGATACGCAGTATTTT.

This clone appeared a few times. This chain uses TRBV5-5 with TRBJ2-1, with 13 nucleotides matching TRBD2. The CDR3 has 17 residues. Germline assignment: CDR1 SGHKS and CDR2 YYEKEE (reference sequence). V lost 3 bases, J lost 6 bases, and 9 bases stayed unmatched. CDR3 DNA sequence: TGTGCCAGCAGCTCTCAACCGGGACTAGCGGGGAGCAATGAGCAGTTCTTC. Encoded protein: CASSSQPGLAGSNEQFF.

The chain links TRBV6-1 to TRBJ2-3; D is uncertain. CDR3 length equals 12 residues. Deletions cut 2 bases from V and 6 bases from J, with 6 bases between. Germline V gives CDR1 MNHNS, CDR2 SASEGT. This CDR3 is CASSESGDTQYF. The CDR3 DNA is TGTGCCAGCAGTGAATCCGGGGATACGCAGTATTTT.

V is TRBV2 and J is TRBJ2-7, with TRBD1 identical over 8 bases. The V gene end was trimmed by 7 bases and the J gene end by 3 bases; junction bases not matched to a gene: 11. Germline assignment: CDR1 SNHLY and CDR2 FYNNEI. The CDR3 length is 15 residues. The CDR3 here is CASIPPGGEIYEQYF. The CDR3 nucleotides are TGTGCCAGCATCCCGCCAGGGGGCGAAATCTACGAGCAGTACTTC. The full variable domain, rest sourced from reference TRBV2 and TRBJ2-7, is EPEVTQTPSHQVTQMGQEVILRCVPISNHLYFYWYRQILGQKVEFLVSFYNNEISEKSEIFDDQFSVERPDGSNFTLKIRSTKLEDSAMYFCASIPPGGEIYEQYFGPGTRLTVT.

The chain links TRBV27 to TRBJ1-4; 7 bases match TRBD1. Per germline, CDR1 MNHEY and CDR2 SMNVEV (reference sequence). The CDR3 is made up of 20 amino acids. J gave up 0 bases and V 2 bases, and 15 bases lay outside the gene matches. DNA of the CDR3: TGTGCCAGCAGTTTAAGGGGGACAGCATTCGACCTTACAACTAATGAAAAACTGTTTTTT. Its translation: CASSLRGTAFDLTTNEKLFF.

CDR3 in DNA: TGTGCCAGCAGTTCCCGCGACAGGGTCCCAGATACGCAGTATTTT. This codes for CASSSRDRVPDTQYF. V usage is TRBV27 and J usage is TRBJ2-3, with 7 bases matching TRBD1. Per germline, CDR1 MNHEY and CDR2 SMNVEV (reference sequence). V was pared by 4 bases and J by 4 bases, with 8 bases of the junction left unmatched. The CDR3 consists of 15 residues.

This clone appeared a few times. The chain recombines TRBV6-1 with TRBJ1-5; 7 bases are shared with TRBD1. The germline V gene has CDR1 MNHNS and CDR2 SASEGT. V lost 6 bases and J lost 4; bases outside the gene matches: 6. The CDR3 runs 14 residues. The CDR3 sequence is CASSEDRTNQPQHF. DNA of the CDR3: TGTGCCAGCAGCGAGGACAGGACAAATCAGCCCCAGCATTTT.

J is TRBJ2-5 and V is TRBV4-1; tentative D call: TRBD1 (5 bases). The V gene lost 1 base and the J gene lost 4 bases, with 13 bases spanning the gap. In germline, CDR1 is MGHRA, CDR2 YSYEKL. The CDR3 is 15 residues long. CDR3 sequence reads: CASSQVFTGLETQYF. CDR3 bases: TGCGCCAGCAGCCAAGTGTTTACAGGCCTAGAGACCCAGTACTTC.

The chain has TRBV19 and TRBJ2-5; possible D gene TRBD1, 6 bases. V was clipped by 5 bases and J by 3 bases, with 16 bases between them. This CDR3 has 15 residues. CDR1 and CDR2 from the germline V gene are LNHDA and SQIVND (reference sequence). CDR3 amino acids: CASSSALDSKETQYF. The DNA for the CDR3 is TGTGCCAGTAGTTCTGCCCTGGACAGTAAAGAGACCCAGTACTTC.

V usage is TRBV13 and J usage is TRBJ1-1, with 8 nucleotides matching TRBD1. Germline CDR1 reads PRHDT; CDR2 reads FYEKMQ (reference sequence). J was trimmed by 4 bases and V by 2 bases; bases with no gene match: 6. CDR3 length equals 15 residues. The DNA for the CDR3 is TGTGCCAGCAGCTTAATTCAGGGGGCCAGCACTGAAGCTTTCTTT. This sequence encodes CASSLIQGASTEAFF.

As DNA, the CDR3 is TGTGCCAGCAGTGAAGAAGGGGTCGACACTGAAGCTTTCTTT. Amino acids: CASSEEGVDTEAFF. This chain links TRBV6-1 with TRBJ1-1, with D perhaps TRBD1 (5 bases). Trimming cost V 1 base and J 3 bases, with 9 bases left between them. This CDR3 comprises 14 residues. Germline values: CDR1 MNHNS, CDR2 SASEGT.

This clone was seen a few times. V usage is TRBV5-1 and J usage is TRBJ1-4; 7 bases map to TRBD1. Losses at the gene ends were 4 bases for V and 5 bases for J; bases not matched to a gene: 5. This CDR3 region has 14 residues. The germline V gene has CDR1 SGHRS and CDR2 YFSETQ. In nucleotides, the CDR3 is TGCGCCAGCAGCCTAGGGACAGAGAATGAAAAACTGTTTTTT. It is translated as CASSLGTENEKLFF.